These 27 T cell receptor beta chains came from one sample sequenced in a study of cytomegalovirus exposure and HLA in healthy donors. It was with 60 Vbeta and 13 Jbeta primers that the PCR ran. Measured with immunoSEQ multiplex PCR; TCRdb has only the in-frame clones, and not every one. The sample holds some 130,000 clones, around three quarters seen once. The specimen sequenced was PBMCs. These receptors were obtained from a man aged 35-49 years in good health and CMV-seronegative.

This chain links TRBV25-1 with TRBJ2-3, with 10 bases matching TRBD2. The CDR3 loop spans 16 amino acids. CDR1 is MGHDK and CDR2 is SYGVNS in the germline V gene. The trim removed 7 bases at V and 6 bases at J, leaving 13 bases unmatched. DNA for the CDR3: TGTGCCAGCAAAAAGCTAGCGGGAGAGGGAGACGATACGCAGTATTTT. Its protein product is CASKKLAGEGDDTQYF.

This clone appeared a few times. The chain recombines TRBV7-2 with TRBJ2-7; 13 bases are a match to TRBD2. Trimming at V came to 1 base and at J to 7 bases, leaving 7 bases not matched to a gene. Per the germline V gene, CDR1 is SGHTA and CDR2 is FQGNSA. The CDR3 spans 16 residues. The CDR3 reads CASSLVGLAGAGEQYF. The CDR3 coding sequence is TGTGCCAGCAGCTTAGTCGGACTAGCGGGGGCCGGGGAGCAGTACTTC.

This clone is a singleton in its sample. V gene TRBV11-2 combines with J gene TRBJ2-7; D not certain. This CDR3 spans 15 amino acids. V was pared by 5 bases and J by 2 bases, with 16 bases between. Germline lookup yields CDR1 SGHAT and CDR2 FQNNGV. The CDR3 nucleotides read TGTGCCAGCAGCCCTCCGGCCGCGGCGGCCTACGAGCAGTACTTC. It specifies CASSPPAAAAYEQYF.

The V gene is TRBV18, the J gene TRBJ2-2; 10 nucleotides align to TRBD2. Germline assignment: CDR1 KGHSH and CDR2 LQKENI. J was trimmed by 4 bases and V by 1 base; bases with no gene match: 6. The CDR3 has 17 amino acids. The CDR3 nucleotides are TGTGCCAGCTCACCACAACTTAGCGGGAGGTCCACCGGGGAGCTGTTTTTT. Amino acid sequence: CASSPQLSGRSTGELFF.

The chain is built from TRBV27 and TRBJ2-3; the match to TRBD2 covers 10 bases. Unmatched junction bases numbered 5, after V lost 0 bases and J lost 2 bases. CDR3 length equals 17 residues. Germline loops: CDR1 MNHEY, CDR2 SMNVEV (reference sequence). CDR3 sequence reads: CASSLSASGGITDTQYF. The CDR3 DNA is TGTGCCAGCAGTTTATCGGCTAGCGGGGGTATCACAGATACGCAGTATTTT.

The chain is built from TRBV14 and TRBJ2-7; TRBD1 aligns across 12 bases. CDR1 and CDR2 from the germline V gene are SGHDN and FVKESK. This CDR3 spans 16 amino acids. The V segment lost 3 bases and the J segment 4 bases; nucleotides outside the gene matches: 7. The CDR3 loop reads CASSHPGTGGRYEQYF. CDR3 bases: TGTGCCAGCAGCCATCCCGGGACAGGGGGCCGGTACGAGCAGTACTTC.

CDR3 nucleotides: TGTGCCAGCAGCCTCGGGGGGCCCGAGCAGTACTTC. Translating gives CASSLGGPEQYF. The V gene is TRBV4-2, the J gene TRBJ2-7; D perhaps matches TRBD2 (7 bases). Germline CDR1 and CDR2: LGHNA and YNFKEQ. This CDR3 has 12 amino acids. Trimming stripped 4 bases from V and 6 bases from J, with 10 bases between.

The CDR3 DNA reads as TGCGCCAGCAGCCAGGATACTAGCGGCGAGCAGTACTTC. Its translation is CASSQDTSGEQYF. The genes are TRBV4-3 and TRBJ2-7, with TRBD2 matching 8 bases. The CDR3 sequence is 13 residues long. Germline V gives CDR1 LGHNA, CDR2 YSLEER. The V segment lost 3 bases and the J segment 6 bases; nucleotides outside the gene matches: 4.

The chain links TRBV2 to TRBJ2-2; D possibly corresponds to TRBD2 (5 bases). Trimming cost V 4 bases and J 1 base, with 10 bases left between them. The CDR3 runs 15 residues. The germline CDR1 and CDR2 sequences are SNHLY and FYNNEI. DNA for the CDR3: TGTGCCAGCAGTGGCGGGTCTGAGAACACCGGGGAGCTGTTTTTT. Encoded protein: CASSGGSENTGELFF.

The chain is built from TRBV29-1 and TRBJ1-1; D might be TRBD1 (5 bases). Trimming took 4 bases from V and 1 from J, leaving 13 bases between them. This CDR3 spans 14 amino acids. Germline V gene lookup returns CDR1 SQVTM and CDR2 ANQGSEA. The CDR3 here is CSVGGVRGNTEAFF. The CDR3, as DNA: TGCAGCGTTGGGGGGGTCCGGGGGAACACTGAAGCTTTCTTT.

The J gene is TRBJ2-5, the V gene TRBV4-3; TRBD1 aligns across 10 bases. Germline values: CDR1 LGHNA, CDR2 YSLEER. The ends lost 2 bases at V and 5 bases at J; junction bases unmatched: 11. CDR3 length equals 17 residues. In DNA form, the CDR3 reads TGCGCCAGCAGCCAAAGTTGGACAGGGGGTGGTGGGGAGACCCAGTACTTC. This codes for CASSQSWTGGGGETQYF.

CDR3 in amino acids: CASSLGGGQGNTEAFF. The CDR3 region has the DNA TGTGCCAGCAGCTTAGGAGGGGGACAGGGGAACACTGAAGCTTTCTTT. The chain links TRBV11-3 to TRBJ1-1, with 9 bases fitting TRBD1. The CDR3 has 16 amino acids. Per germline, CDR1 SGHNT and CDR2 YENEEA. V was clipped by 1 base and J by 1 base; unmatched bases: 4.

The chain is built from TRBV5-4 and TRBJ1-3, with TRBD1 matching over 8 bases. After removal of 5 bases from V and 3 bases from J, the junction contained 7 bases not matched to a gene. Germline values: CDR1 SGHNT, CDR2 YYREEE (reference sequence). This CDR3 is built from 15 residues. The CDR3 here is CASSDRGGSGNTIYF. The DNA of the CDR3 is TGTGCCAGCAGTGACAGGGGCGGTAGTGGAAACACCATATATTTT.

This clone was counted a single time. The rearrangement uses TRBV6-5 and TRBJ2-5; TRBD1 matches at 10 bases. V lost 4 bases and J lost 5; bases outside the gene matches: 4. Germline assignment: CDR1 MNHEY and CDR2 SVGAGI. There are 14 residues in the CDR3. The CDR3 nucleotides are TGTGCCAGCAGTTGGGGGACAGGGGAGGAGACCCAGTACTTC. Translated, it gives CASSWGTGEETQYF.

This sequence joins TRBV18 and TRBJ2-7; no clear D. V dropped 2 bases and J dropped 5 bases, with 16 bases sitting between them. The CDR3 consists of 15 residues. Germline CDR1 and CDR2: KGHSH and LQKENI. The CDR3 DNA follows: TGTGCCAGCTCACCAGGGCAGGATAGGTTCGACGAGCAGTACTTC. It is translated as CASSPGQDRFDEQYF.

The rearrangement joins TRBV28 to TRBJ1-5; D is perhaps TRBD1 (6 bases). This CDR3 is built from 14 residues. Trimming took off 2 bases at V and 7 bases at J, with 12 bases between the two ends. The V gene's germline CDR1 is MDHEN and CDR2 SYDVKM. The CDR3 sequence is CASSLGGGQQPQHF. The CDR3 DNA reads as TGTGCCAGCAGTTTAGGCGGGGGGCAACAGCCCCAGCATTTT.

This clone has more than one count but fewer than ten. Here the CDR3 reads CASSLAPTPETQYF. The CDR3 coding sequence is TGTGCCAGCAGCTTGGCCCCTACGCCAGAGACCCAGTACTTC. The chain recombines TRBV5-6 with TRBJ2-5, with unresolved D. The V end lost 0 bases, the J end lost 4 bases, and 10 bases lay between the germline ends. CDR1 and CDR2 (germline): SGHDT, YYEEEE. This CDR3 has 14 amino acids.

Only one count was recorded for this clone. The CDR3 region has the DNA TGTGCCAGCAGTGAATCGCAGGGTCAGCCCCAGCATTTT. Its protein product is CASSESQGQPQHF. The gene calls are TRBV6-1 and TRBJ1-5; possibly TRBD1 for D (5 bases). This CDR3 contains 13 residues. Germline values: CDR1 MNHNS, CDR2 SASEGT. V lost 2 bases, J lost 6 bases, and 8 bases lay in between.

The table lists this clone with a few counts. The rearrangement joins TRBV7-3 to TRBJ2-5; 14 bases are shared with TRBD2. The V gene end was trimmed by 5 bases and the J gene end by 10 bases; junction bases not matched to a gene: 9. The length of the CDR3 is 15 residues. The V gene's germline CDR1 is SGHTA and CDR2 FQGTGA. CDR3 sequence: CASSAGLAGEAVQYF. In nucleotides, the CDR3 is TGTGCCAGCAGCGCGGGACTAGCGGGAGAGGCGGTCCAGTACTTC.

The genes are TRBV11-2 and TRBJ2-7; D remains ambiguous. CDR3 size: 12 residues. Germline assignment: CDR1 SGHAT and CDR2 FQNNGV. Trimming removed 5 bases from V and 0 bases from J, with 5 bases in between. CDR3 loop: CASSVNSYEQYF. CDR3 sequence (DNA): TGTGCCAGCAGCGTCAACTCCTACGAGCAGTACTTC.

The V gene is TRBV5-6, the J gene TRBJ2-1, with 9 positions matching TRBD1. CDR1 is SGHDT and CDR2 is YYEEEE in the germline V gene. V lost 1 base to trimming and J lost 4 bases; unmatched junction nucleotides: 3. The CDR3 extends over 15 amino acids. The CDR3 coding sequence is TGTGCCAGCAGCTTGCCGGGACAGGGTTACAATGAGCAGTTCTTC. Protein: CASSLPGQGYNEQFF.

The chain combines TRBV2 with TRBJ2-7, with a possible D match to TRBD2 (7 bases). The CDR3 has 14 amino acids. Germline CDR1 SNHLY, CDR2 FYNNEI. Trimming stripped 4 bases from V and 4 bases from J, with 14 bases between. Here the CDR3 reads CASSGNRGAYEQYF. The CDR3 DNA sequence: TGTGCCAGCAGTGGGAACCGGGGGGCGTACGAGCAGTACTTC. The variable domain in full, completed from reference TRBV2 and TRBJ2-7, reads EPEVTQTPSHQVTQMGQEVILRCVPISNHLYFYWYRQILGQKVEFLVSFYNNEISEKSEIFDDQFSVERPDGSNFTLKIRSTKLEDSAMYFCASSGNRGAYEQYFGPGTRLTVT.

The genes are TRBV30 and TRBJ2-2; no clear D gene. Trimming took 3 bases from V and 2 from J, leaving 7 bases between them. The germline V gene has CDR1 GTSNPN and CDR2 SVGIG (reference sequence). The CDR3 contains 13 residues. The CDR3 DNA reads as TGTGCCTGGAGGGGCCCAAACACCGGGGAGCTGTTTTTT. This sequence encodes CAWRGPNTGELFF.

As DNA, the CDR3 is TGTGCCAGCCGGACAGGGTTCAACGAGCAGTACTTC. Its protein is CASRTGFNEQYF. This rearrangement joins TRBV28 to TRBJ2-7, with 8 bases aligning to TRBD1. J was trimmed by 5 bases and V by 8 bases; bases with no gene match: 5. Germline-derived CDR1 and CDR2 are MDHEN and SYDVKM. This CDR3 has 12 amino acids.

The chain combines TRBV5-1 with TRBJ1-5; D gene unclear. Germline loops: CDR1 SGHRS, CDR2 YFSETQ. The germline V and J ends were trimmed by 5 bases and 3 bases, with 9 bases remaining between them. The length of the CDR3 is 13 residues. Written as DNA, the CDR3 is TGCGCCAGCAGGAAGCAGGACAATCAGCCCCAGCATTTT. Its translation: CASRKQDNQPQHF.

This clone was counted a few times. CDR3 amino acids: CAGTNRGLGETQYF. The CDR3 DNA follows: TGTGCCGGGACAAACAGGGGGCTGGGGGAGACCCAGTACTTC. The chain recombines TRBV7-9 with TRBJ2-5; 9 nucleotides align to TRBD1. V shed 11 bases and J 5 bases; nucleotides not matched to a gene: 12. This CDR3 spans 14 amino acids. The germline gives CDR1 SEHNR, CDR2 FQNEAQ (reference sequence).

This clone was found once. The chain carries TRBV27 and TRBJ2-5; D might be TRBD1 (5 bases). The CDR3 covers 17 residues. CDR1 and CDR2 (germline): MNHEY, SMNVEV (reference sequence). Trimming removed 4 bases from V and 0 bases from J, with 18 bases in between. In DNA form, the CDR3 reads TGTGCCAGCAGTTCTGGGCTGGGGCCCCCGTACCAAGAGACCCAGTACTTC. Translating it yields CASSSGLGPPYQETQYF.